The 24 T cell receptor beta chains in this list originate from one sample, sequenced in a study of T cell changes during pregnancy in multiple sclerosis. Method: immunoSEQ multiplex PCR; TCRdb's copy keeps in-frame clones and lacks some. Found here are 85,000 to 90,000 clones, about 93% of them singletons; the top ten hold more than 1.5%. The sample was peripheral blood, taken after pregnancy. The source is a female donor in good health, enrolled as a control in a pregnancy study.

This sequence joins TRBV5-4 and TRBJ1-5; possible D gene TRBD1, 5 bases. CDR3 length: 16 residues. Trimming removed 0 bases at V and 4 bases at J, with 14 bases between. CDR1 and CDR2 (germline): SGHNT, YYREEE (reference sequence). The CDR3 region is CASSLAPTAPNQPQHF. DNA of the CDR3: TGTGCCAGCAGCTTGGCCCCGACAGCACCGAATCAGCCCCAGCATTTT.

A note on this clone: A read error may account for a junction end that differs from germline. The chain carries TRBV28 and TRBJ1-1; TRBD1 aligns across 9 bases. The CDR3 is 13 residues long. Germline V gene sequence: CDR1 MDHEN, CDR2 SYDVKM. CDR3 coding DNA: TGTGCCAGCAGTTTACTGGGACAGGGCCCGCTCAAATTT. As protein: CASSLLGQGPLKF.

This clone has just a few counts. The chain employs TRBV28 and TRBJ1-2; no clear D. This CDR3 is built from 13 residues. Trimming left V 2 bases short and J 8 bases short, with 12 bases between. The germline CDR1 and CDR2 sequences are MDHEN and SYDVKM. The CDR3 loop reads CASSLGRRMGYTF. CDR3 DNA sequence: TGTGCCAGCAGTTTAGGACGGAGGATGGGCTACACCTTC.

V is TRBV5-4 and J is TRBJ2-6; D is unresolved. Germline V gene lookup returns CDR1 SGHNT and CDR2 YYREEE (reference sequence). The CDR3 loop spans 17 amino acids. The V and J ends lost 2 bases and 0 bases respectively, with 12 bases between them. For the CDR3, the DNA is TGTGCCAGCAGCTTTCCAGGTGAATACTCTGGGGCCAACGTCCTGACTTTC. Translating gives CASSFPGEYSGANVLTF.

This chain links TRBV30 with TRBJ2-7, with 9 bases matching TRBD1. CDR1 is GTSNPN, CDR2 SVGIG, per germline (reference sequence). The CDR3 spans 15 residues. Trimming took 0 bases from V and 5 from J; bases not matched to a gene: 8. CDR3: CAWSVGTGGFNEQYF. CDR3 coding DNA: TGTGCCTGGAGTGTAGGTACAGGGGGCTTCAACGAGCAGTACTTC.

V gene TRBV2 combines with J gene TRBJ1-3, with D tentatively TRBD1 (6 bases). The CDR3 covers 14 residues. Trimming cost V 6 bases and J 3 bases, with 12 bases left between them. Germline CDR1 and CDR2: SNHLY and FYNNEI. The CDR3 protein is CASSAQGHGNTIYF. The DNA of the CDR3 is TGTGCCAGCAGCGCACAGGGACATGGAAACACCATATATTTT. Drawing the rest from reference TRBV2 and TRBJ1-3, the complete variable domain is EPEVTQTPSHQVTQMGQEVILRCVPISNHLYFYWYRQILGQKVEFLVSFYNNEISEKSEIFDDQFSVERPDGSNFTLKIRSTKLEDSAMYFCASSAQGHGNTIYFGEGSWLTVV.

To note about this clone: The sample holds other DNA sequences that translate to the same CDR3. The chain has TRBV5-1 and TRBJ1-1; no clear D. The CDR3 runs to 14 residues. From germline, CDR1 is SGHRS and CDR2 YFSETQ. Trimming pared 0 bases from V and 1 base from J, leaving 7 bases between. The CDR3 loop is CASSLAGANTEAFF. The CDR3 coding sequence is TGCGCCAGCAGCTTGGCAGGCGCGAACACTGAAGCTTTCTTT.

The V gene is TRBV7-6, the J gene TRBJ2-1; D remains unclear. Germline V CDR1 and CDR2: SGHVS, FNYEAQ. Between the trimmed V and J ends, which lost 5 bases and 5 bases, there was a span of 13 bases. This CDR3 contains 14 residues. CDR3 DNA sequence: TGTGCCAGCAGCCCAGGCGTGGTCGACAATGAGCAGTTCTTC. Its protein is CASSPGVVDNEQFF.

V gene TRBV4-1 combines with J gene TRBJ2-7, with 10 bases aligning to TRBD2. There are 18 residues in the CDR3. Germline V CDR1 and CDR2: MGHRA, YSYEKL. With V trimmed by 0 bases and J by 5 bases, 13 bases remained unmatched. The CDR3 here is CASSQESGLAGETHEQYF. CDR3 in DNA: TGCGCCAGCAGCCAAGAATCGGGCCTAGCGGGAGAAACCCACGAGCAGTACTTC.

CDR3: CASSLGQGGNQPQHF. The DNA of the CDR3 is TGTGCCAGCAGCCTGGGACAGGGAGGCAATCAGCCCCAGCATTTT. V and J are TRBV5-8 and TRBJ1-5, with 9 bases lining up with TRBD1. Trimming cost V 4 bases and J 2 bases; bases outside gene matches: 4. The CDR3 runs to 15 residues. The germline gives CDR1 SGHTS, CDR2 YDEGEE.

This chain connects TRBV19 to TRBJ2-2, with TRBD2 identical over 11 bases. J was trimmed by 6 bases and V by 2 bases; bases with no gene match: 5. Germline CDR1 reads LNHDA; CDR2 reads SQIVND (reference sequence). The CDR3 totals 16 residues. The CDR3 coding sequence is TGTGCCAGTAGTATACCGACTAGCGGGATATCCGGGGAGCTGTTTTTT. It codes for CASSIPTSGISGELFF. Using reference TRBV19 and TRBJ2-2 for the parts outside the CDR3, the full variable domain is DGGITQSPKYLFRKEGQNVTLSCEQNLNHDAMYWYRQDPGQGLRLIYYSQIVNDFQKGDIAEGYSVSREKKESFPLTVTSAQKNPTAFYLCASSIPTSGISGELFFGEGSRLTVL.

The V gene is TRBV5-1, the J gene TRBJ2-1; 7 bases match TRBD2. Germline V CDR1 and CDR2: SGHRS, YFSETQ. V shed 4 bases, J shed 7 bases, and the junction held 11 bases outside the gene matches. This CDR3 comprises 15 residues. The CDR3 DNA reads TGCGCCAGCAGCCTCCTCTGGATGGGGGGGAATGAGCAGTTCTTC. The encoded protein is CASSLLWMGGNEQFF.

V gene TRBV28 combines with J gene TRBJ2-2; D is unclear. This CDR3 contains 13 residues. Germline V gene lookup returns CDR1 MDHEN and CDR2 SYDVKM. V lost 3 bases and J lost 2, with 4 bases in between. This chain's CDR3 is CASSFINTGELFF. In DNA form, the CDR3 reads TGTGCCAGCAGTTTTATAAACACCGGGGAGCTGTTTTTT.

V and J are TRBV29-1 and TRBJ2-1; TRBD1 agrees at 9 bases. Germline CDR1 reads SQVTM; CDR2 reads ANQGSEA. V trimming: 7 bases; J trimming: 7 bases; junction bases outside the gene matches: 11. The CDR3 covers 14 residues. This chain's CDR3 is CSAVTGGMANEQFF. The CDR3 coding sequence is TGCAGCGCCGTGACAGGGGGGATGGCTAATGAGCAGTTCTTC.

The chain couples TRBV7-9 to TRBJ1-2, with 7 bases aligning to TRBD1. Germline loops: CDR1 SEHNR, CDR2 FQNEAQ (reference sequence). V trimming: 5 bases; J trimming: 1 base; junction bases outside the gene matches: 10. The CDR3 covers 16 residues. CDR3 region: CASSRGDSIFNYGYTF. In nucleotides, the CDR3 is TGTGCCAGCAGCAGGGGGGACAGCATATTTAACTATGGCTACACCTTC.

The CDR3 region is CASSLRDRGLGANVLTF. In DNA form, the CDR3 reads TGTGCCAGCAGCTTAAGGGACAGGGGGCTTGGGGCCAACGTCCTGACTTTC. The J gene is TRBJ2-6, the V gene TRBV5-8; 12 positions match TRBD1. Germline CDR1 and CDR2: SGHTS and YDEGEE. This CDR3 region has 17 residues. With 2 bases clipped from V and 3 bases from J, the junction kept 3 bases outside the gene matches.

V gene TRBV18 combines with J gene TRBJ2-7; D unresolved. Deletions cut 3 bases from V and 6 bases from J, with 9 bases between. CDR3 size: 12 residues. CDR1 and CDR2 from the germline V gene are KGHSH and LQKENI. The CDR3 DNA reads TGTGCCAGCTCACCGAGAGCGTCCGAGCAGTACTTC. Protein: CASSPRASEQYF.

This rearrangement joins TRBV2 to TRBJ2-3; D might be TRBD2 (6 bases). This CDR3 has 14 residues. The ends were cut back, 7 bases at V and 3 bases at J, with 14 bases in the middle. Per germline, CDR1 SNHLY and CDR2 FYNNEI. The CDR3 loop reads CASNPGAGTDTQYF. Written as DNA, the CDR3 is TGTGCCAGCAACCCTGGGGCGGGAACAGATACGCAGTATTTT.

V gene TRBV7-9 combines with J gene TRBJ2-1, with 8 bases aligning to TRBD2. This CDR3 spans 14 amino acids. Germline CDR1 and CDR2: SEHNR and FQNEAQ (reference sequence). The J segment lost 8 bases and the V segment lost 3 bases, leaving 6 bases of the junction unmatched. The CDR3 bases are TGTGCCAGCAGCTTTCGAGGACTAGCCGATGAGCAGTTCTTC. It translates to CASSFRGLADEQFF.

The V and J genes are TRBV7-8 and TRBJ2-2; TRBD2 might be the D (5 bases). V lost 2 bases and J 0 bases, leaving 13 bases between the germline ends. This CDR3 has 17 amino acids. Germline lookup yields CDR1 SGHVS and CDR2 FQNEAQ. The CDR3 loop reads CASSLRSAGANTGELFF. The DNA for the CDR3 is TGTGCCAGCAGCTTAAGGAGCGCCGGGGCGAACACCGGGGAGCTGTTTTTT. The whole variable domain, remainder taken from reference TRBV7-8 and TRBJ2-2, is GAGVSQSPRYKVAKRGQDVALRCDPISGHVSLFWYQQALGQGPEFLTYFQNEAQLDKSGLPSDRFFAERPEGSVSTLKIQRTQQEDSAVYLCASSLRSAGANTGELFFGEGSRLTVL.

CDR3 in DNA: TGTGCCAGCAGCTCGGACAGGGCTATCGGGGGCTACACCTTC. Translating gives CASSSDRAIGGYTF. This rearrangement joins TRBV5-6 to TRBJ1-2; 8 positions agree with TRBD1. This CDR3 is built from 14 residues. V dropped 3 bases and J dropped 8; count of bases not matched to a gene: 9. Germline CDR1 and CDR2: SGHDT and YYEEEE.

The chain is built from TRBV10-1 and TRBJ1-5; D remains ambiguous. From germline, CDR1 is WNHNN and CDR2 SYGVQD (reference sequence). The CDR3 loop spans 14 amino acids. V was pared by 6 bases and J by 0 bases, with 9 bases between. The CDR3 is CASRMTYSNQPQHF. CDR3 DNA sequence: TGCGCCAGCAGGATGACATATAGCAATCAGCCCCAGCATTTT.

The chain links TRBV29-1 to TRBJ2-2, with D tentatively TRBD2 (5 bases). Trimming removed 2 bases from V and 3 bases from J, with 13 bases in between. Germline V gene lookup returns CDR1 SQVTM and CDR2 ANQGSEA. This CDR3 region has 15 residues. The CDR3 spells CSVEIGVSHTGELFF. The CDR3 nucleotides are TGCAGCGTTGAAATCGGGGTTTCACACACCGGGGAGCTGTTTTTT.

This chain links TRBV10-3 with TRBJ1-2, with a tentative D call TRBD1 (6 bases). V was pared by 3 bases and J by 3 bases, with 17 bases between. The CDR3 length is 16 residues. From germline, CDR1 is ENHRY and CDR2 SYGVKD. CDR3: CAISEVWGGLDYGYTF. The CDR3, as DNA: TGTGCCATCAGTGAAGTGTGGGGGGGCCTAGACTATGGCTACACCTTC.